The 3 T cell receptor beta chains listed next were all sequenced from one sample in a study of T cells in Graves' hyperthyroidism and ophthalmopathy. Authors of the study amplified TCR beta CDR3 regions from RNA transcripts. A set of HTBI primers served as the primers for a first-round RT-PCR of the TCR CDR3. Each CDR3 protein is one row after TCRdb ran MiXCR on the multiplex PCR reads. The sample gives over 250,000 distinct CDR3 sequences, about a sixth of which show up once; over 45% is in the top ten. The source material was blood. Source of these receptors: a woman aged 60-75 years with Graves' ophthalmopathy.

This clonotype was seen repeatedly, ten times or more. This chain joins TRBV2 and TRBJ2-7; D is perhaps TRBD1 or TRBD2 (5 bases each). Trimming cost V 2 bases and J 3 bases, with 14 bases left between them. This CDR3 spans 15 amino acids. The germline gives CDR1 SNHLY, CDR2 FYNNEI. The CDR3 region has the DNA TGTGCCAGCAGTGAACAGGGAGACAGCCACTACGAGCAGTACTTC. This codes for CASSEQGDSHYEQYF.

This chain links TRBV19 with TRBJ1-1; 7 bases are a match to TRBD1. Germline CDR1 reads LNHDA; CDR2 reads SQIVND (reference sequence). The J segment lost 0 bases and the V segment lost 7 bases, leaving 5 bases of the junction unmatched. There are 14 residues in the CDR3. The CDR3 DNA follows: TGTGCCAGTACCCTAACAGGGGTGAACACTGAAGCTTTCTTT. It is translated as CASTLTGVNTEAFF. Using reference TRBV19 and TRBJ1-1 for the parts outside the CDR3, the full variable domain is DGGITQSPKYLFRKEGQNVTLSCEQNLNHDAMYWYRQDPGQGLRLIYYSQIVNDFQKGDIAEGYSVSREKKESFPLTVTSAQKNPTAFYLCASTLTGVNTEAFFGQGTRLTVV.

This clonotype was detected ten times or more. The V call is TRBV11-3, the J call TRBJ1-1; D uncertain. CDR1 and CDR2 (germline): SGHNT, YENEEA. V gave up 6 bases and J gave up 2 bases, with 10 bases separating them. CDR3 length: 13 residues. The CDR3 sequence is CASRREPNTEAFF. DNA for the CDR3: TGTGCCAGCAGGAGGGAACCAAACACTGAAGCTTTCTTT.